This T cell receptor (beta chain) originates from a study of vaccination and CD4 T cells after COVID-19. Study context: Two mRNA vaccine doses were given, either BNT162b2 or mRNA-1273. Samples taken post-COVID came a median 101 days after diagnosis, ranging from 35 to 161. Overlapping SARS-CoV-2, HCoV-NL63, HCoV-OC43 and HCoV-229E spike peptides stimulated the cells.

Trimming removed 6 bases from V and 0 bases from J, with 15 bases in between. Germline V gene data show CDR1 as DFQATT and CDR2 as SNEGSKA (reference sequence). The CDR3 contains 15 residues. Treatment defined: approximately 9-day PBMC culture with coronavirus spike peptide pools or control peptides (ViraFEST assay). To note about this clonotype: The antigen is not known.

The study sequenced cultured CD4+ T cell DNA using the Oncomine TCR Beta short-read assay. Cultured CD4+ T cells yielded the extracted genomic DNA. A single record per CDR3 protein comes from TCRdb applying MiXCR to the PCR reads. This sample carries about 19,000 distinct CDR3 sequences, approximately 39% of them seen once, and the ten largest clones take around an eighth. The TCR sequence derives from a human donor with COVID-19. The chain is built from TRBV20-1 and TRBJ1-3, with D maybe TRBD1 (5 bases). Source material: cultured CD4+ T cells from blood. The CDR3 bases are TGCAGTGCACCAATGCCGGGGACCTCTGGAAACACCATATATTTT. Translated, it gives CSAPMPGTSGNTIYF.